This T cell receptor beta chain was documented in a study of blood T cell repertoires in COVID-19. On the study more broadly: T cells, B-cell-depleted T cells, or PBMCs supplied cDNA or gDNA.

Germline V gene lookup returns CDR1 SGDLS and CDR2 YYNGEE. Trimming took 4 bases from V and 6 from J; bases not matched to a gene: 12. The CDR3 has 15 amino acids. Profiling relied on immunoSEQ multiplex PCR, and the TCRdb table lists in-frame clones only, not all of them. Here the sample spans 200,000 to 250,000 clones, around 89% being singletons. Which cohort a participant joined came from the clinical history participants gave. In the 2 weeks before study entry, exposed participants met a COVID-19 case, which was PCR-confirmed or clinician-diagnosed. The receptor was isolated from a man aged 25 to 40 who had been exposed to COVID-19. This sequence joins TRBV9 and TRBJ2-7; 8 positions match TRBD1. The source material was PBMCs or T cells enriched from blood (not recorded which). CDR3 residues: CASSPLETGAGEQYF. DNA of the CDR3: TGTGCCAGCAGCCCCCTCGAGACAGGGGCCGGCGAGCAGTACTTC.